This TCR beta chain was sequenced during a study of monozygotic twins with inflammatory bowel disease. The CDR3 runs to 15 residues. CDR1 is LGHNA and CDR2 is YSLEER in the germline V gene. TCRdb re-called the 5' RACE reads, yielding one record per CDR3 amino acid sequence without DNA. This sample's table reports more than 300,000 distinct CDR3 sequences. The sequenced material came from blood. The receptor's source is a human donor with ulcerative colitis or Crohn's disease, or a healthy co-twin of an affected twin (not recorded which). The genes are TRBV4-3 and TRBJ1-5. The CDR3 sequence is CASSQEFEGYQPQHF.